One T cell receptor beta chain is described in this entry. What it recognizes is unknown. The data belong to a study of PD-L1 blockade in urothelial cancer. Study outcomes and limitations: Survival was better when pretreatment blood TCR clonality fell below the median.

The templates were synthetic TCR analogs, and they were spiked into each PCR. Sequencing used immunoSEQ multiplex PCR; TCRdb keeps in-frame clones, though not all of them. The table has 60,000 to 85,000 clones, approximately 90% seen once. Per patient, between 1 and 8 samples were collected at pretreatment and on-treatment time points. The sequencing here drew on PBMCs, taken around atezolizumab (anti-PD-L1) treatment. The source is a woman in her seventies with urothelial cancer.

CDR3 nucleotide sequence: TGTGCCAGCAGCCCAAGGGGACAGCTCTCTGGGGCCAACGTCCTGACTTTC. Translating gives CASSPRGQLSGANVLTF. This chain joins TRBV7-3 and TRBJ2-6; 7 bases align to TRBD1. The germline V gene has CDR1 SGHTA and CDR2 FQGTGA. V gave up 5 bases and J gave up 0 bases; unmatched junction bases: 7. This CDR3 comprises 17 residues.